This TCR beta chain came from a study of T cell changes during pregnancy in multiple sclerosis. In its sample, this clone was seen a few times. Assay: immunoSEQ multiplex PCR; the TCRdb copy retains only in-frame clones and omits some. The data show 60,000 to 75,000 clones, roughly 88% seen once. The CDR3 contains 11 residues. Trimming took off 6 bases at V and 4 bases at J, with 6 bases between the two ends. Germline V gene lookup returns CDR1 SNHLY and CDR2 FYNNEI. The gene calls are TRBV2 and TRBJ1-2; D not certain. This sample comprised peripheral blood, obtained in the third trimester of pregnancy. The clonotype was recovered from a female donor with multiple sclerosis, enrolled in a pregnancy study. This CDR3 is CASSVPYGYTF. The DNA for the CDR3 is TGTGCCAGCAGCGTTCCCTATGGCTACACCTTC.